One sample yielded the 27 T cell receptor beta chains listed below, sequenced in a study of control samples from healthy donors and cancer patients. This table comes from immunoSEQ multiplex PCR, and its TCRdb copy is limited to in-frame clones, with some not included. This table has about 190,000 clones, 80% to 95% appearing once. Sequencing was performed on blood. Receptor source: a man younger than 35 in good health.

This chain uses TRBV3-1 (or the pseudogene TRBV3-2) with TRBJ2-4, with D perhaps TRBD1 or TRBD2 (6 bases each). From germline, CDR1 is LGHDT and CDR2 YNNKEL (reference sequence). Trimming removed 4 bases from V and 7 bases from J, with 11 bases in between. The CDR3 covers 13 residues. This CDR3 is CASSPGATNIQYF. The CDR3 nucleotides are TGTGCCAGCAGCCCGGGGGCCACGAACATTCAGTACTTC.

CDR3 in DNA: TGTGCCAGTAGTTCAGGGGGCAGAGGTGATGGCAATCAGCCCCAGCATTTT. Protein sequence: CASSSGGRGDGNQPQHF. This rearrangement joins TRBV19 to TRBJ1-5; 8 bases align to TRBD1. V lost 5 bases and J lost 2; bases outside the gene matches: 11. The CDR3 loop spans 17 amino acids. CDR1 and CDR2 (germline): LNHDA, SQIVND (reference sequence). The entire variable domain, with the rest obtained from reference TRBV19 and TRBJ1-5, is as follows: DGGITQSPKYLFRKEGQNVTLSCEQNLNHDAMYWYRQDPGQGLRLIYYSQIVNDFQKGDIAEGYSVSREKKESFPLTVTSAQKNPTAFYLCASSSGGRGDGNQPQHFGDGTRLSIL.

The rearrangement uses TRBV7-9 and TRBJ1-2; TRBD1 is a possible D gene (6 bases). The V end lost 5 bases, the J end lost 8 bases, and 18 bases lay between the germline ends. Germline V gene sequence: CDR1 SEHNR, CDR2 FQNEAQ (reference sequence). The length of the CDR3 is 14 residues. CDR3 DNA sequence: TGTGCCAGCAGCCCGGGGGGGGGCCCGTGGGGCTACACCTTC. It encodes CASSPGGGPWGYTF. Filled out from reference TRBV7-9 and TRBJ1-2, the complete variable domain reads DTGVSQNPRHKITKRGQNVTFRCDPISEHNRLYWYRQTLGQGPEFLTYFQNEAQLEKSRLLSDRFSAERPKGSFSTLEIQRTEQGDSAMYLCASSPGGGPWGYTFGSGTRLTVV.

The rearrangement uses TRBV28 and TRBJ1-5; D is perhaps TRBD1 (5 bases). CDR1 MDHEN and CDR2 SYDVKM come from the germline V gene. The CDR3 length is 14 residues. Deletions cut 7 bases from V and 7 bases from J, with 17 bases between. In DNA, the CDR3 is TGTGCCAGCACCCAGGGAGGGGTAAACCAGCCCCAGCATTTT. Its translation is CASTQGGVNQPQHF.

This chain uses TRBV7-2 with TRBJ2-6, with D tentatively TRBD2 (7 bases). This CDR3 comprises 16 residues. CDR1 and CDR2 from the germline V gene are SGHTA and FQGNSA. V lost 1 base and J lost 2, with 9 bases in between. DNA of the CDR3: TGTGCCAGCAGCTTAGGGGGGGGCGCTGGGGCCAACGTCCTGACTTTC. This gives the protein CASSLGGGAGANVLTF.

The J gene is TRBJ2-1, the V gene TRBV7-2; 13 nucleotides match TRBD2. The germline CDR1 and CDR2 sequences are SGHTA and FQGNSA. With V trimmed by 6 bases and J by 13 bases, 9 bases remained unmatched. The CDR3 is 14 amino acids. The CDR3 sequence is CASRRTSGGAAQFF. CDR3 nucleotide sequence: TGTGCCAGCAGGCGTACTAGCGGGGGGGCCGCACAGTTCTTC.

V and J are TRBV5-1 and TRBJ1-2, with D possibly matching TRBD1 (5 bases). The germline gives CDR1 SGHRS, CDR2 YFSETQ. The CDR3 is 18 amino acids. V lost 4 bases, J lost 6 bases, and 28 bases lay in between. The CDR3 region has the DNA TGCGCCAGCAGCCAAGCCGGGACGGCGGGACGGGGCGGGGATGGCTACACCTTC. It codes for CASSQAGTAGRGGDGYTF.

Many counts were recorded for this clone. The chain carries TRBV27 and TRBJ2-7; D remains unclear. Germline loops: CDR1 MNHEY, CDR2 SMNVEV (reference sequence). The CDR3 is 14 residues long. V was cut by 2 bases and J by 4 bases, with 12 bases left in between. The CDR3 is CASSLKIGRYEQYF. The DNA for the CDR3 is TGTGCCAGCAGTTTAAAGATAGGGCGGTACGAGCAGTACTTC.

The chain carries TRBV6-5 and TRBJ2-7; no clear D gene. This CDR3 is built from 13 residues. CDR1 is MNHEY and CDR2 is SVGAGI in the germline V gene. Trimming took 4 bases from V and 5 from J, leaving 12 bases between them. The CDR3 DNA reads TGTGCCAGCAGTTTCGTAGGCAGCGACGAGCAGTACTTC. Translation gives CASSFVGSDEQYF.

V gene TRBV5-1 combines with J gene TRBJ2-7; maybe TRBD2 (5 bases). V lost 0 bases and J 3 bases, leaving 13 bases between the germline ends. The CDR3 is 15 residues long. The germline CDR1 and CDR2 sequences are SGHRS and YFSETQ. The CDR3 region has the DNA TGCGCCAGCAGCTTGGTATCTAGCCTAAACTACGAGCAGTACTTC. Translation: CASSLVSSLNYEQYF.

This clone turned up a few times. This chain joins TRBV24-1 and TRBJ2-1; possibly TRBD1 for D (5 bases). V was shortened by 9 bases and J by 8 bases, with 28 bases between the two germline ends. The germline CDR1 and CDR2 sequences are KGHDR and SFDVKD. The CDR3 covers 17 residues. The CDR3 DNA sequence: TGTGCCACCGGTCCAAAAGATTGGGCAGGGAATGGCGATGAGCAGTTCTTC. As protein: CATGPKDWAGNGDEQFF.

The chain recombines TRBV15 with TRBJ1-2; weak D call: TRBD1 (5 bases). CDR1 LNHNV and CDR2 YYDKDF come from the germline V gene (reference sequence). The V end was cut by 3 bases, the J end by 3 bases, with 8 bases between. This CDR3 has 13 amino acids. DNA for the CDR3: TGTGCCACCAGCAGCCAGGGTGACTATGGCTACACCTTC. Residues: CATSSQGDYGYTF.

The chain uses TRBV13 and TRBJ1-5; maybe TRBD1 (6 bases). Germline loops: CDR1 PRHDT, CDR2 FYEKMQ (reference sequence). The V and J ends lost 1 base and 2 bases respectively, with 9 bases between them. This CDR3 spans 15 amino acids. The CDR3 nucleotides read TGTGCCAGCAGCTTAGAGGGGGGGGGCAATCAGCCCCAGCATTTT. This translates into CASSLEGGGNQPQHF.

J is TRBJ2-7 and V is TRBV10-2; no definite D call. The ends were cut back, 4 bases at V and 3 bases at J, with 4 bases in the middle. This CDR3 contains 11 residues. Per germline, CDR1 WSHSY and CDR2 SAAADI. In DNA, the CDR3 is TGCGCCAGCAGTGGGCGCTACGAGCAGTACTTC. This encodes CASSGRYEQYF.

The chain links TRBV6-1 to TRBJ2-3, with D unresolved. CDR1 MNHNS and CDR2 SASEGT come from the germline V gene. The CDR3 totals 13 residues. The V end lost 3 bases, the J end lost 7 bases, and 11 bases lay between the germline ends. As DNA, the CDR3 is TGTGCCAGCAGTGAGGTACACCGCCATACGCAGTATTTT. It specifies CASSEVHRHTQYF.

The chain links TRBV5-1 to TRBJ2-7; TRBD1 matches at 9 bases. This CDR3 is 14 amino acids long. CDR1 is SGHRS and CDR2 is YFSETQ in the germline V gene. Trimming removed 2 bases from V and 5 bases from J; junction bases left unmatched: 5. The CDR3 spells CASSLGTGRNEQYF. The CDR3 coding sequence is TGCGCCAGCAGCTTAGGGACAGGGCGAAACGAGCAGTACTTC. Using reference TRBV5-1 and TRBJ2-7 for the parts outside the CDR3, the full variable domain is KAGVTQTPRYLIKTRGQQVTLSCSPISGHRSVSWYQQTPGQGLQFLFEYFSETQRNKGNFPGRFSGRQFSNSRSEMNVSTLELGDSALYLCASSLGTGRNEQYFGPGTRLTVT.

Note on this clone: Other DNA variants within this sample encode the same CDR3. This rearrangement joins TRBV18 to TRBJ2-2; a weak D match, TRBD1 (6 bases). Trimming removed 3 bases at V and 1 base at J, with 6 bases between. Germline CDR1 KGHSH, CDR2 LQKENI. The CDR3 length is 14 residues. In nucleotides, the CDR3 is TGTGCCAGCTCACCGGGACAGAACACCGGGGAGCTGTTTTTT. Its translation: CASSPGQNTGELFF.

The chain links TRBV11-2 to TRBJ2-3; 8 bases align to TRBD2. Germline trimming cut 5 bases from V and 5 bases from J; bases unmatched to any gene: 3. Per the germline V gene, CDR1 is SGHAT and CDR2 is FQNNGV. The CDR3 is made up of 13 amino acids. This chain's CDR3 is CASSHLAGDTQYF. CDR3 coding DNA: TGTGCCAGCAGCCACCTAGCGGGAGATACGCAGTATTTT.

This clone occurred a few times. V and J are TRBV2 and TRBJ1-1, with D perhaps matching TRBD1 (6 bases). Germline assignment: CDR1 SNHLY and CDR2 FYNNEI. This CDR3 spans 13 amino acids. V was clipped by 10 bases and J by 4 bases, with 16 bases between them. CDR3 protein: CATLGGRGTEAFF. The CDR3 coding sequence is TGTGCCACCCTGGGCGGCAGGGGCACTGAAGCTTTCTTT.

The CDR3 sequence: CASPQGTFSEAFF. The CDR3 bases are TGTGCCAGCCCCCAGGGGACCTTCAGCGAAGCTTTCTTT. The V gene is TRBV2, the J gene TRBJ1-1; perhaps TRBD1 as D (6 bases). Germline V gene lookup returns CDR1 SNHLY and CDR2 FYNNEI. Between the trimmed V and J ends, which lost 8 bases and 8 bases, there was a span of 18 bases. The length of the CDR3 is 13 residues.

The chain joins TRBV10-2 to TRBJ1-6; possible D gene TRBD1, 5 bases. CDR3 length: 12 amino acids. The V end lost 8 bases, the J end lost 10 bases, and 12 bases lay between the germline ends. Per the germline V gene, CDR1 is WSHSY and CDR2 is SAAADI. The CDR3 is CASRLGESPLHF. In DNA, the CDR3 is TGCGCCAGCCGCTTGGGGGAGTCACCCCTCCACTTT.

This clone is a singleton in its sample. V is TRBV19 and J is TRBJ2-6, with 7 bases that match TRBD2. Germline V gene sequence: CDR1 LNHDA, CDR2 SQIVND (reference sequence). V gave up 7 bases and J gave up 4 bases; unmatched junction bases: 7. This CDR3 comprises 15 residues. The CDR3 loop reads CASTRLATGANVLTF. CDR3 sequence (DNA): TGTGCCAGTACCAGACTAGCAACCGGGGCCAACGTCCTGACTTTC.

The count of this clone is one. The J gene is TRBJ2-3, the V gene TRBV9; D tentatively fits TRBD1 or TRBD2 (5 bases each). Germline V gene sequence: CDR1 SGDLS, CDR2 YYNGEE. The CDR3 loop spans 16 amino acids. The germline V and J ends were trimmed by 0 bases and 3 bases, with 14 bases remaining between them. The CDR3 DNA sequence: TGTGCCAGCAGCGTAGCTGCTCCCTGGGGGACAGATACGCAGTATTTT. Its protein product is CASSVAAPWGTDTQYF.

This sequence joins TRBV18 and TRBJ2-7; tentative D call: TRBD2 (6 bases). Trimming stripped 5 bases from V and 3 bases from J, with 20 bases between. Germline loops: CDR1 KGHSH, CDR2 LQKENI. This CDR3 is 16 amino acids long. Written as DNA, the CDR3 is TGTGCCAGCTCAACCGGCGCGGGATGGGATCTCTACGAGCAGTACTTC. It specifies CASSTGAGWDLYEQYF.

This clone has a single count. The chain uses TRBV7-9 and TRBJ1-2, with TRBD1 identical over 7 bases. The CDR3 length is 15 residues. Per the germline V gene, CDR1 is SEHNR and CDR2 is FQNEAQ (reference sequence). Trimming at V came to 4 bases and at J to 8 bases, leaving 13 bases not matched to a gene. The CDR3 loop is CASSSALTGSGGYTF. The CDR3 DNA follows: TGTGCCAGCAGCTCGGCCCTGACAGGGTCGGGGGGCTACACCTTC.

The chain carries TRBV7-6 and TRBJ2-1, with 7 nucleotides matching TRBD1. The CDR3 runs to 15 residues. V was pared by 1 base and J by 2 bases, with 2 bases of the junction left unmatched. The germline gives CDR1 SGHVS, CDR2 FNYEAQ. CDR3 protein: CASSLGQGAYNEQFF. CDR3 DNA sequence: TGTGCCAGCAGCTTAGGTCAGGGGGCCTACAATGAGCAGTTCTTC.

This chain joins TRBV6-1 and TRBJ2-2; no clear D. The CDR3 extends over 13 amino acids. CDR1 is MNHNS, CDR2 SASEGT, per germline. V lost 1 base and J 6 bases, leaving 6 bases between the germline ends. The CDR3 sequence is CASSEGRSGELFF. CDR3 DNA sequence: TGTGCCAGCAGTGAAGGGCGATCCGGGGAGCTGTTTTTT.